These T cell receptor beta chains were read from a single sample in a study of graft-versus-host responses after intestinal transplantation. Profiling relied on immunoSEQ multiplex PCR, and the TCRdb table lists in-frame clones only, not all of them. This table has 5,500 to 8,500 clones, around 30% appearing once. Material: alloreactive CD4+ T cells from a mixed lymphocyte reaction culture, obtained before transplantation. Receptors were obtained from a human patient who was an organ donor for intestinal transplantation. The CDR3 runs from the conserved cysteine through the conserved F or W. Fields, in order: clone size, CDR3 length, J gene, V gene, D gene, CDR3 DNA, CDR3 protein. The D gene is left open where the match is weak. Rows may omit the clone size; those that give it use once, few, many or a size class.

clone_size: few; cdr3_length: 15; j_call: TRBJ2-5; v_call: TRBV28; d_call: TRBD1; cdr3_nt: TGTGCCAGCAGTTCGCCGACAGGGGGATCGGAGACCCAGTACTTC; cdr3_aa: CASSSPTGGSETQYF
clone_size: medium-sized; cdr3_length: 15; j_call: TRBJ2-4; v_call: TRBV28; d_call: TRBD1; cdr3_nt: TGTGCCAGCAGTTCCCTCGACCGGGACAGAAACATTCAGTACTTC; cdr3_aa: CASSSLDRDRNIQYF
clone_size: medium-sized; cdr3_length: 13; j_call: TRBJ2-4; v_call: TRBV5-1; d_call: NA; cdr3_nt: TGCGCCAGCAGTGTGGGTTTGGGAGACATTCAGTACTTC; cdr3_aa: CASSVGLGDIQYF
clone_size: NA; cdr3_length: 15; j_call: TRBJ2-7; v_call: TRBV21-1; d_call: NA; cdr3_nt: TGTGCCAGCAGCATGGGAGGGGCAACGACCTACGAGCAGTACTTC; cdr3_aa: CASSMGGATTYEQYF
clone_size: NA; cdr3_length: 15; j_call: TRBJ2-5; v_call: TRBV7-9; d_call: NA; cdr3_nt: TGTGCCAGCAGCTTAGGGATGGGGGGAGTAGAGACCCAGTACTTC; cdr3_aa: CASSLGMGGVETQYF
clone_size: NA; cdr3_length: 15; j_call: TRBJ1-4; v_call: TRBV7-9; d_call: NA; cdr3_nt: TGTGCCAGCAGCCCGGAACAGAACACGATTGAAAAACTGTTTTTT; cdr3_aa: CASSPEQNTIEKLFF
clone_size: NA; cdr3_length: 14; j_call: TRBJ2-5; v_call: TRBV6-6; d_call: TRBD2; cdr3_nt: TGTGCCAGCAGACCTAGCGGGGGGATGGAGACCCAGTACTTC; cdr3_aa: CASRPSGGMETQYF
clone_size: medium-sized; cdr3_length: 14; j_call: TRBJ2-7; v_call: TRBV25-1; d_call: TRBD2; cdr3_nt: TGTGCCAGCAGTGAAGCGGGAGGGCCCCACGAGCAGTACTTC; cdr3_aa: CASSEAGGPHEQYF
clone_size: once; cdr3_length: 16; j_call: TRBJ2-3; v_call: TRBV9; d_call: TRBD2; cdr3_nt: TGTGCCAGCAGCGTAGTCGGACTAGCGGGCCTCAATACGCAGTATTTT; cdr3_aa: CASSVVGLAGLNTQYF
clone_size: NA; cdr3_length: 13; j_call: TRBJ1-2; v_call: TRBV6-1; d_call: NA; cdr3_nt: TGTGCCAGCAGACCTACAGATAACTATGGCTACACCTTC; cdr3_aa: CASRPTDNYGYTF
clone_size: few; cdr3_length: 13; j_call: TRBJ1-1; v_call: TRBV6-6; d_call: NA; cdr3_nt: TGTGCCAGCAGTTACTCCCAGAACACTGAAGCTTTCTTT; cdr3_aa: CASSYSQNTEAFF
clone_size: few; cdr3_length: 14; j_call: TRBJ2-7; v_call: TRBV7-8; d_call: NA; cdr3_nt: TGTGCCAGCAGCTTAGTGGGACTCAACTACGAGCAGTACTTC; cdr3_aa: CASSLVGLNYEQYF
clone_size: few; cdr3_length: 16; j_call: TRBJ2-7; v_call: TRBV4-2; d_call: TRBD2; cdr3_nt: TGTGCCAGCAGCCAAGATTGGCGGGGGGGCATCTACGAGCAGTACTTC; cdr3_aa: CASSQDWRGGIYEQYF
clone_size: few; cdr3_length: 13; j_call: TRBJ2-1; v_call: TRBV6-1; d_call: TRBD1; cdr3_nt: TGTGCCAGCGGTCGGGACAGGGGCCATGAGCAGTTCTTC; cdr3_aa: CASGRDRGHEQFF
clone_size: NA; cdr3_length: 13; j_call: TRBJ1-1; v_call: TRBV5-8; d_call: NA; cdr3_nt: TGTGCCAGCAGCCGGTCTAAATGGGGGGGGGCTTTCTTT; cdr3_aa: CASSRSKWGGAFF
clone_size: few; cdr3_length: 15; j_call: TRBJ2-5; v_call: TRBV5-1; d_call: NA; cdr3_nt: TGCGCCAGCAGCCCCCAGGGATCTGGGTGGGAGACCCAGTACTTC; cdr3_aa: CASSPQGSGWETQYF
clone_size: NA; cdr3_length: 16; j_call: TRBJ1-1; v_call: TRBV5-1; d_call: TRBD1; cdr3_nt: TGCGCCAGCAGCTTGGGGGACAGGGTAGGGAACACTGAAGCTTTCTTT; cdr3_aa: CASSLGDRVGNTEAFF
clone_size: few; cdr3_length: 16; j_call: TRBJ2-7; v_call: TRBV4-1; d_call: TRBD2; cdr3_nt: TGCGCCAGCAGCCCCCTTGCGGGGACTAGTCAATACGAGCAGTACTTC; cdr3_aa: CASSPLAGTSQYEQYF
clone_size: few; cdr3_length: 17; j_call: TRBJ2-3; v_call: TRBV4-1; d_call: TRBD2; cdr3_nt: TGCGCCAGCAGCCAAGATTGGGGACTAGCGGTCCGAGATACGCAGTATTTT; cdr3_aa: CASSQDWGLAVRDTQYF
clone_size: NA; cdr3_length: 17; j_call: TRBJ2-3; v_call: TRBV11-3; d_call: TRBD1; cdr3_nt: TGTGCCAGCAGCTTAGGCCGCAGACAGGGAAACACAGATACGCAGTATTTT; cdr3_aa: CASSLGRRQGNTDTQYF
clone_size: medium-sized; cdr3_length: 11; j_call: TRBJ2-7; v_call: TRBV6-6; d_call: TRBD2; cdr3_nt: TGTGCCAGCAGGGGACTACACGAGCAGTACTTC; cdr3_aa: CASRGLHEQYF
clone_size: few; cdr3_length: 15; j_call: TRBJ2-7; v_call: TRBV18; d_call: TRBD1; cdr3_nt: TGTGCCAGCTCACCGGGACAGGGGCAAGCCTACGAGCAGTACTTC; cdr3_aa: CASSPGQGQAYEQYF
clone_size: medium-sized; cdr3_length: 14; j_call: TRBJ2-7; v_call: TRBV2; d_call: TRBD2; cdr3_nt: TGTGCCAGCAGAAGCGGGGGGCCTACCTACGAGCAGTACTTC; cdr3_aa: CASRSGGPTYEQYF
clone_size: NA; cdr3_length: 14; j_call: TRBJ2-2; v_call: TRBV4-3; d_call: NA; cdr3_nt: TGCGCCAGCAGCCACCCCGTATCCACCGGGGAGCTGTTTTTT; cdr3_aa: CASSHPVSTGELFF
clone_size: few; cdr3_length: 13; j_call: TRBJ1-2; v_call: TRBV5-1; d_call: NA; cdr3_nt: TGCGCCAGCAGCTTGGGACAGAGCTATGGCTACACCTTC; cdr3_aa: CASSLGQSYGYTF
clone_size: NA; cdr3_length: 19; j_call: TRBJ2-1; v_call: TRBV7-6; d_call: TRBD2; cdr3_nt: TGTGCCAGCAGCGAAAAAGCAGGACTAGCGGGGGGCACCTACAATGAGCAGTTCTTC; cdr3_aa: CASSEKAGLAGGTYNEQFF
clone_size: NA; cdr3_length: 17; j_call: TRBJ2-1; v_call: TRBV19; d_call: NA; cdr3_nt: TGTGCCAGTAGTATAGCCTTCTTAGGGACGGTCAGGGGTGAGCAGTTCTTC; cdr3_aa: CASSIAFLGTVRGEQFF
clone_size: few; cdr3_length: 19; j_call: TRBJ2-1; v_call: TRBV4-1; d_call: TRBD2; cdr3_nt: TGCGCCAGCAGCCATCCAGGGACTAGCGGGAGGGCCACCTACAATGAGCAGTTCTTC; cdr3_aa: CASSHPGTSGRATYNEQFF
clone_size: few; cdr3_length: 13; j_call: TRBJ1-2; v_call: TRBV18; d_call: NA; cdr3_nt: TGTGCCAGCTCCCCCGGGACATTATATGGCTACACCTTC; cdr3_aa: CASSPGTLYGYTF
clone_size: NA; cdr3_length: 14; j_call: TRBJ1-4; v_call: TRBV5-1; d_call: NA; cdr3_nt: TGCGCCAGCAGCTACGACAGCTTCAATGAAAAACTGTTTTTT; cdr3_aa: CASSYDSFNEKLFF
clone_size: NA; cdr3_length: 12; j_call: TRBJ1-2; v_call: TRBV28; d_call: TRBD1; cdr3_nt: TGTGCCAGCAGGACCCCAGGGGGAGGCTACACCTTC; cdr3_aa: CASRTPGGGYTF
clone_size: NA; cdr3_length: 14; j_call: TRBJ2-5; v_call: TRBV28; d_call: TRBD2; cdr3_nt: TGTGCCAGCAGACTACAGGGCGGGGGGGAGACCCAGTACTTC; cdr3_aa: CASRLQGGGETQYF
clone_size: NA; cdr3_length: 14; j_call: TRBJ2-6; v_call: TRBV5-4; d_call: TRBD2; cdr3_nt: TGTGCCAGCAGCCCGGGAAGCGGGGGCAACGTCCTGACTTTC; cdr3_aa: CASSPGSGGNVLTF
clone_size: few; cdr3_length: 13; j_call: TRBJ1-1; v_call: TRBV11-1; d_call: NA; cdr3_nt: TGTGCCAGCAGCTTAGTAGGGAGGACAAAAGCTTTCTTT; cdr3_aa: CASSLVGRTKAFF
clone_size: NA; cdr3_length: 15; j_call: TRBJ2-6; v_call: TRBV6-1; d_call: NA; cdr3_nt: TGTGCCAGCAGAGGACAGCACTCTGGGGCCAACGTCCTGACTTTC; cdr3_aa: CASRGQHSGANVLTF
clone_size: medium-sized; cdr3_length: 13; j_call: TRBJ1-2; v_call: TRBV11-3; d_call: NA; cdr3_nt: TGTGCCAGCAGCTTGAACAGGGAGGGAGGCTACACCTTC; cdr3_aa: CASSLNREGGYTF
clone_size: NA; cdr3_length: 14; j_call: TRBJ2-3; v_call: TRBV7-7; d_call: NA; cdr3_nt: TGTGCTAGCAGCTTAGGGTTCGGGTGGGATACGCAGTATTTT; cdr3_aa: CASSLGFGWDTQYF
clone_size: few; cdr3_length: 14; j_call: TRBJ2-2; v_call: TRBV6-1; d_call: TRBD2; cdr3_nt: TGTGCCAGCTCGACTAGCGGTCTCACCGGGGAGCTGTTTTTT; cdr3_aa: CASSTSGLTGELFF
clone_size: few; cdr3_length: 18; j_call: TRBJ2-1; v_call: TRBV28; d_call: NA; cdr3_nt: TGTGCCAGCAGTTCCCGACAGAGTAGCTATCCTTGGTCCAATGAGCAGTTCTTC; cdr3_aa: CASSSRQSSYPWSNEQFF
clone_size: NA; cdr3_length: 15; j_call: TRBJ2-3; v_call: TRBV7-9; d_call: NA; cdr3_nt: TGTGCCAGCCAAACTGGCGGCAGCGGGTCCCATACGCAGTATTTT; cdr3_aa: CASQTGGSGSHTQYF
clone_size: NA; cdr3_length: 12; j_call: TRBJ2-7; v_call: TRBV5-1; d_call: TRBD2; cdr3_nt: TGCGCCAGCAGCGGCGGGGGTCCCGAGCAGTACTTC; cdr3_aa: CASSGGGPEQYF
clone_size: NA; cdr3_length: 15; j_call: TRBJ1-1; v_call: TRBV5-6; d_call: TRBD1; cdr3_nt: TGTGCCAGCAGCTACCGGGACAGGGGTAGGACTGAAGCTTTCTTT; cdr3_aa: CASSYRDRGRTEAFF
clone_size: NA; cdr3_length: 13; j_call: TRBJ2-3; v_call: TRBV2; d_call: TRBD1; cdr3_nt: TGTGCCAGCGTCCGGGACAGCCACGATACGCAGTATTTT; cdr3_aa: CASVRDSHDTQYF
clone_size: NA; cdr3_length: 16; j_call: TRBJ2-5; v_call: TRBV19; d_call: TRBD2; cdr3_nt: TGTGCCAGTAGTATCAGGTCTAGCGGGGGGGCTAAGACCCAGTACTTC; cdr3_aa: CASSIRSSGGAKTQYF
clone_size: once; cdr3_length: 16; j_call: TRBJ2-6; v_call: TRBV6-6; d_call: TRBD1; cdr3_nt: TGTGCCAGCGGACAGGGTGGCACCTCTGGGGCCAACGTCCTGACTTTC; cdr3_aa: CASGQGGTSGANVLTF
clone_size: NA; cdr3_length: 13; j_call: TRBJ1-4; v_call: TRBV10-3; d_call: NA; cdr3_nt: TGTGCCATCAGTGCTGTAACTAATGAAAAACTGTTTTTT; cdr3_aa: CAISAVTNEKLFF